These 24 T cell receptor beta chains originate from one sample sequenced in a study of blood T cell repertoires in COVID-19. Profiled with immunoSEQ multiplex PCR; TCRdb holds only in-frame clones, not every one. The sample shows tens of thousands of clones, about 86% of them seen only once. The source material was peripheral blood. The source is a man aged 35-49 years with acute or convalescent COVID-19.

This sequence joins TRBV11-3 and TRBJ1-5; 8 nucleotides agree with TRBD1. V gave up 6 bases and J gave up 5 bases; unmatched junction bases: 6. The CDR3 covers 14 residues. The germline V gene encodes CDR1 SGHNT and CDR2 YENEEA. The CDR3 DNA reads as TGTGCCAGCAGTCCAGGGGGCGCAGATCAGCCCCAGCATTTT. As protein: CASSPGGADQPQHF.

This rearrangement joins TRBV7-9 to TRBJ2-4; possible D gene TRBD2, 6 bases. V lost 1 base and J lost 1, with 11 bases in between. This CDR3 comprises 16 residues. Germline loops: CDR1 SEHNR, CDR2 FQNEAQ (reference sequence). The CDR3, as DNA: TGTGCCAGCAGCTTAGAGGAGGGGTGGGCCAAAAACATTCAGTACTTC. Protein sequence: CASSLEEGWAKNIQYF.

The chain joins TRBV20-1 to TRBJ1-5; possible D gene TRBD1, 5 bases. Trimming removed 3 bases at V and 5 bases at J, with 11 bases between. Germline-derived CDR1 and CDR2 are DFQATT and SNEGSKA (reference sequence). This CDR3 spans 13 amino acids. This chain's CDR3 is CSASQGEDQPQHF. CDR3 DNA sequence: TGCAGTGCTAGTCAAGGGGAAGATCAGCCCCAGCATTTT.

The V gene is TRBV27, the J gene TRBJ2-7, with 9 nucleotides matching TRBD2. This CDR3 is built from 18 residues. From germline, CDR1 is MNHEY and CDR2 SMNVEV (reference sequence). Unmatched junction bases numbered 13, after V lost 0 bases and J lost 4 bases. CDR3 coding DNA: TGTGCCAGCAGTTTATCGGCCCCCCGCGGGGGGGCTACGTACGAGCAGTACTTC. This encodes CASSLSAPRGGATYEQYF.

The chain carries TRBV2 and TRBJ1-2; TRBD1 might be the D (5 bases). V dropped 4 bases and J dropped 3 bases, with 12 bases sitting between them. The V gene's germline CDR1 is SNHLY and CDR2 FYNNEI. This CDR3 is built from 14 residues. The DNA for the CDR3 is TGTGCCAGCAGTGTCCTCGGGGGGGACTATGGCTACACCTTC. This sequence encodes CASSVLGGDYGYTF. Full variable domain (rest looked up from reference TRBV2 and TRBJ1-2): EPEVTQTPSHQVTQMGQEVILRCVPISNHLYFYWYRQILGQKVEFLVSFYNNEISEKSEIFDDQFSVERPDGSNFTLKIRSTKLEDSAMYFCASSVLGGDYGYTFGSGTRLTVV.

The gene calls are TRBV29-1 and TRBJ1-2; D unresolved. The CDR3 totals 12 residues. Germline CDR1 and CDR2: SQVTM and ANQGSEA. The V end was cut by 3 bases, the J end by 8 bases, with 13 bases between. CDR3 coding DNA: TGCAGCGTTGAGCGGGAACTTCGGGGCTACACCTTC. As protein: CSVERELRGYTF.

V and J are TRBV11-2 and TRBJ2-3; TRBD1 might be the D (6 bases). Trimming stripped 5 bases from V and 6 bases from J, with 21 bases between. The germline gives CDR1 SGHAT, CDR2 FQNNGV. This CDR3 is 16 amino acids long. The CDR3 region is CASSKDRDTSLDTQYF. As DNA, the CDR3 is TGTGCCAGCAGCAAAGACCGGGACACCAGTCTGGATACGCAGTATTTT.

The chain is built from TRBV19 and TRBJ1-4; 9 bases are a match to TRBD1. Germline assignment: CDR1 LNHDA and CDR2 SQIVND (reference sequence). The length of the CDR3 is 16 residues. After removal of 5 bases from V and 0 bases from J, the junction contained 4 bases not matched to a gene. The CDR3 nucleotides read TGTGCCAGTAGTCCCGGGACAGGGCCAACTAATGAAAAACTGTTTTTT. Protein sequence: CASSPGTGPTNEKLFF.

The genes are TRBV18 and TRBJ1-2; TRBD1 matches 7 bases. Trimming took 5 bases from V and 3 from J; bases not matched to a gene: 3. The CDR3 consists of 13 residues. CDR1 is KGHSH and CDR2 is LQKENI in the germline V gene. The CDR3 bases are TGTGCCAGCTCAAGGGGGCCCGACTATGGCTACACCTTC. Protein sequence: CASSRGPDYGYTF.

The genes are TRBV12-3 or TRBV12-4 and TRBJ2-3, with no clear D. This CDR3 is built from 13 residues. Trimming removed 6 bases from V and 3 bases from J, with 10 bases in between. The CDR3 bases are TGTGCCAGCAGCACCACGGTGACAGATACGCAGTATTTT. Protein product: CASSTTVTDTQYF.

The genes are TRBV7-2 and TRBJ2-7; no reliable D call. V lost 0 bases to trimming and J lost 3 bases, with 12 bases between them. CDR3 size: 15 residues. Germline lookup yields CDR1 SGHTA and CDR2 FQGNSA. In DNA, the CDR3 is TGTGCCAGCAGCTTAGCCATCGGCAGGAACTACGAGCAGTACTTC. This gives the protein CASSLAIGRNYEQYF.

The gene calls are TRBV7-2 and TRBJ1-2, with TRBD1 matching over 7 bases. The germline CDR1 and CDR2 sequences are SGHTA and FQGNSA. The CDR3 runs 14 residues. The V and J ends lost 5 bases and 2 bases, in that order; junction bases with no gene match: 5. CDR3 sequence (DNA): TGTGCCAGCAGCCGCCAGGGGGTAAACTATGGCTACACCTTC. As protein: CASSRQGVNYGYTF.

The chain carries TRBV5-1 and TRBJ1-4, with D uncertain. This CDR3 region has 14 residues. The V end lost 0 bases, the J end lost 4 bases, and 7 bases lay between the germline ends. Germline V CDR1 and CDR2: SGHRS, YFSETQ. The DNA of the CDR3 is TGCGCCAGCAGCTTGGACCAGGTTAATGAAAAACTGTTTTTT. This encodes CASSLDQVNEKLFF.

The CDR3 DNA reads as TGTGCCTTGGAGCCGGGCACTGAAGCTTTCTTT. Translation: CALEPGTEAFF. This chain links TRBV30 with TRBJ1-1; unclear D gene. Between the trimmed V and J ends, which lost 7 bases and 4 bases, there was a span of 10 bases. CDR1 is GTSNPN and CDR2 is SVGIG in the germline V gene (reference sequence). The CDR3 runs to 11 residues.

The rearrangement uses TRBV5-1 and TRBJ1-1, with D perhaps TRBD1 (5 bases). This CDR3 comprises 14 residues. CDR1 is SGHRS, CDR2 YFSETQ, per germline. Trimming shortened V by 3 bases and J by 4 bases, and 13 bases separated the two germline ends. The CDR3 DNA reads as TGCGCCAGCAGCTCAGACAGCGCGAGCACTGAAGCTTTCTTT. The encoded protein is CASSSDSASTEAFF.

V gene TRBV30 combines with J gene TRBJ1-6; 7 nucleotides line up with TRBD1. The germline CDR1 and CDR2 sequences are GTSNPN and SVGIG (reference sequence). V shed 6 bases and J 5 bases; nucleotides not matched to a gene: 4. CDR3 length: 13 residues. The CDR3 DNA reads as TGTGCCTGCGCGACAGGGAATAATTCACCCCTCCACTTT. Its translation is CACATGNNSPLHF. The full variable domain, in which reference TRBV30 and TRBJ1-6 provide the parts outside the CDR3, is SQTIHQWPATLVQPVGSPLSLECTVEGTSNPNLYWYRQAAGRGLQLLFYSVGIGQISSEVPQNLSASRPQDRQFILSSKKLLLSDSGFYLCACATGNNSPLHFGNGTRLTVT.

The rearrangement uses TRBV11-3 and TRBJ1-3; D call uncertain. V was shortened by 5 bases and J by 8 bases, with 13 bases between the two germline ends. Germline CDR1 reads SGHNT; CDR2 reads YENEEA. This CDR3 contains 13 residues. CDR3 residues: CASSTPSEDTIYF. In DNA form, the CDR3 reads TGTGCCAGCAGCACCCCCTCAGAGGACACCATATATTTT.

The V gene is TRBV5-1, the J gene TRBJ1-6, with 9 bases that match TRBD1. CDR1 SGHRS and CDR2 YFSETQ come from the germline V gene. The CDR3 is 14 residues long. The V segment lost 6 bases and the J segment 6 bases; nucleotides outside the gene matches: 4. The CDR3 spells CASTPDRGNSPLHF. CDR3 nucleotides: TGCGCCAGCACCCCGGACAGGGGTAATTCACCCCTCCACTTT. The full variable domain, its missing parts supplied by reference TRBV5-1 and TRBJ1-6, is KAGVTQTPRYLIKTRGQQVTLSCSPISGHRSVSWYQQTPGQGLQFLFEYFSETQRNKGNFPGRFSGRQFSNSRSEMNVSTLELGDSALYLCASTPDRGNSPLHFGNGTRLTVT.

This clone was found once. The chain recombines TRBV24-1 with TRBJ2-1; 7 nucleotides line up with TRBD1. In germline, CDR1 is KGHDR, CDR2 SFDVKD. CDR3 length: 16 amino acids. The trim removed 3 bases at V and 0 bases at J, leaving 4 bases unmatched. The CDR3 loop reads CATSDPRGSSYNEQFF. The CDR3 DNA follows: TGTGCCACCAGTGATCCCAGGGGGAGCTCCTACAATGAGCAGTTCTTC.

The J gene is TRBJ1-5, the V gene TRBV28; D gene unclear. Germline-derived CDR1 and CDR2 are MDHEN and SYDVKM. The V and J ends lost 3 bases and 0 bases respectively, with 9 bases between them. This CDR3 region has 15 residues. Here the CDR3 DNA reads TGTGCCAGCAGTTTGTGGCAGGTTAGCAATCAGCCCCAGCATTTT. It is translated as CASSLWQVSNQPQHF.

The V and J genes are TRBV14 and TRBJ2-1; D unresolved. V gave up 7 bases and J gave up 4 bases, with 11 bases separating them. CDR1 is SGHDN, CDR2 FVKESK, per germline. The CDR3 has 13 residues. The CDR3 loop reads CASTPVGYNEQFF. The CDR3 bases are TGTGCCAGCACCCCGGTCGGTTACAATGAGCAGTTCTTC.

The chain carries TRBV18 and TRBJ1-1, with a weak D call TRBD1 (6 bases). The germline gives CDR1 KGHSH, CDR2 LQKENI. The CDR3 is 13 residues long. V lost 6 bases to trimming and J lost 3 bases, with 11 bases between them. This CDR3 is CASSGTIDTEAFF. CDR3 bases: TGTGCCAGCTCTGGGACAATCGACACTGAAGCTTTCTTT.

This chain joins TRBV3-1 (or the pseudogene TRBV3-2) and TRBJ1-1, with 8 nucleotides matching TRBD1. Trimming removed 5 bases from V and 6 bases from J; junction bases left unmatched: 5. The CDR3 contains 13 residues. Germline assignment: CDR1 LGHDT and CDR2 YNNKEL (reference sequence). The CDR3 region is CASSDRGVSEAFF. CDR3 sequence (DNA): TGTGCCAGCAGCGACAGGGGAGTGTCTGAAGCTTTCTTT.

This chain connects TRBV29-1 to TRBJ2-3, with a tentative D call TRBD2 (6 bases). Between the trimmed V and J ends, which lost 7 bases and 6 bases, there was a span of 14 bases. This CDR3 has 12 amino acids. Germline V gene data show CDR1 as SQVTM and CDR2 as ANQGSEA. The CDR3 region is CSARTEGDTQYF. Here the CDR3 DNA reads TGCAGCGCCCGGACGGAGGGTGATACGCAGTATTTT.